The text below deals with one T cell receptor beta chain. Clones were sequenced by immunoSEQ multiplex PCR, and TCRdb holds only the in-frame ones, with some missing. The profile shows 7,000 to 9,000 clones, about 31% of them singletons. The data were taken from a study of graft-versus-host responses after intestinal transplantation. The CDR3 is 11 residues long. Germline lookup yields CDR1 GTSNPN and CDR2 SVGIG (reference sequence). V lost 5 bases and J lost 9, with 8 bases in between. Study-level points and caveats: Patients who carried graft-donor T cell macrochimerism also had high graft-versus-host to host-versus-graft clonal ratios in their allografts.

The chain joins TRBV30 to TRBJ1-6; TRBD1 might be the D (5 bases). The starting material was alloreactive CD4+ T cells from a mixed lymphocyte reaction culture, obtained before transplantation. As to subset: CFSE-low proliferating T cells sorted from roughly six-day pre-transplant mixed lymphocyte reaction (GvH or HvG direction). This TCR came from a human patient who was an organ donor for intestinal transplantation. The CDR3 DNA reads TGTGCCTGGTTGGGGGGTTCACCCCTCCACTTT. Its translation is CAWLGGSPLHF.